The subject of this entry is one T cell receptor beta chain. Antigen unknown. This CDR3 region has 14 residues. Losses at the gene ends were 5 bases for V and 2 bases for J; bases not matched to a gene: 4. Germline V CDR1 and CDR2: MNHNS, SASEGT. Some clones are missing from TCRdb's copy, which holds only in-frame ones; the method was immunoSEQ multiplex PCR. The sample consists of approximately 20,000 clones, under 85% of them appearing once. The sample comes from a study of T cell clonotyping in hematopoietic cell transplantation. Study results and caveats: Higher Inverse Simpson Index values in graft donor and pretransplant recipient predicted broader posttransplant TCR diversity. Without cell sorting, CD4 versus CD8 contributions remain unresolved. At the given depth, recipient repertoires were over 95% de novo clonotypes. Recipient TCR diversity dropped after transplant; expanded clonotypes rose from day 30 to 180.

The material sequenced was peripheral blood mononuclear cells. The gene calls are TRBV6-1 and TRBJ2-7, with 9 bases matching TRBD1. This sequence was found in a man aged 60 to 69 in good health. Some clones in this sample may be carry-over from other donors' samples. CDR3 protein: CASSRDRAAYEQYF. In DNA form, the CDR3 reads TGTGCCAGCAGTAGGGACAGGGCGGCCTACGAGCAGTACTTC.